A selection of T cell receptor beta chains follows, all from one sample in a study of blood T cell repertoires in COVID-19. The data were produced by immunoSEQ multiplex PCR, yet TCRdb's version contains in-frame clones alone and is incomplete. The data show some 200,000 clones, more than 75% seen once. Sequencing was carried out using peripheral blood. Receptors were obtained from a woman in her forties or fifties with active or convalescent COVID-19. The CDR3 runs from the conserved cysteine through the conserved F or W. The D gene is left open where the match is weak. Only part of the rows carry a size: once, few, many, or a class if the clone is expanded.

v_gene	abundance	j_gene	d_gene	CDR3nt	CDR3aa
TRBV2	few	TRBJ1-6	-	TGTGCCAGCAGTGGAGAGAATAATTCACCCCTCCACTTT	CASSGENNSPLHF
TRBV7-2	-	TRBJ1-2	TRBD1	TGTGCCAGCAGCTTACAACAGGGGGGGGGCTATGGCTACACCTTC	CASSLQQGGGYGYTF
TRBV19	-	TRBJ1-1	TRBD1	TGTGCCAGTAGTTCCTATCCGGGACAGGGAGAGGGGTACACTGAAGCTTTCTTT	CASSSYPGQGEGYTEAFF
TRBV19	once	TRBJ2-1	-	TGTGCCAGTAGCTCAGGGGTCCCCTCCTACAATGAGCAGTTCTTC	CASSSGVPSYNEQFF
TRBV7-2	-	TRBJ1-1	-	TGTGCCGGACGAAGGGACACAATGAACACTGAAGCTTTCTTT	CAGRRDTMNTEAFF
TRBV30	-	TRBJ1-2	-	TGTGCCTGGAGTGACACTAACTATGGCTACACCTTC	CAWSDTNYGYTF
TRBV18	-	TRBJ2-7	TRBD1	TGTGCCAGCTCACCTTTAGGACAGGGCGACGAGCAGTACTTC	CASSPLGQGDEQYF
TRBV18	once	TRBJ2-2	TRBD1	TGTGCCAGCTCAGCTACCGGACAGGCGAACACCGGGGAGCTGTTTTTT	CASSATGQANTGELFF
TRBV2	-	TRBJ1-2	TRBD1	TGTGCCAGCAGAAAAGGGACAGGGAATGGCTACACCTTC	CASRKGTGNGYTF
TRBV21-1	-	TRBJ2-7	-	TGTGCCAGCAGCAAACCAAGGGACTGGGGCTACGAGCAGTACTTC	CASSKPRDWGYEQYF
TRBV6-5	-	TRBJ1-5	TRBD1	TGTGCCAGCAGTCACACAGGGGGAATTAATCAGCCCCAGCATTTT	CASSHTGGINQPQHF
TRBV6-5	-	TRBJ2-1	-	TGTGCCAGCAGTTACGGGAGCTCCTACAATGAGCAGTTCTTC	CASSYGSSYNEQFF
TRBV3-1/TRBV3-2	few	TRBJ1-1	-	TGTGCCAGCCGGGGAGCAGATGAAGCTTTCTTT	CASRGADEAFF
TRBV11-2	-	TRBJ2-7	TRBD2	TGTGCCAGCGGCGGGACAAGGGGACTAGCGGTGACCTACGAGCAGTACTTC	CASGGTRGLAVTYEQYF
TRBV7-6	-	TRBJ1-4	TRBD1	TGTGCCAGCAGCCCGGGACAGGGGGCTGGTGCAACTAATGAAAAACTGTTTTTT	CASSPGQGAGATNEKLFF
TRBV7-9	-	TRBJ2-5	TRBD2	TGTGCCAGCAGCTTATTTCTAGCGGGAGGATCCCAAGAGACCCAGTACTTC	CASSLFLAGGSQETQYF
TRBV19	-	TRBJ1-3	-	TGTGCCAGTAGTACCGCGCGGGGGGCGGCTGGAAACACCATATATTTT	CASSTARGAAGNTIYF
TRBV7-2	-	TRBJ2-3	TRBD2	TGTGCCAGCAGCCTCGTATCACTAGCGTCTAGCACAGATACGCAGTATTTT	CASSLVSLASSTDTQYF
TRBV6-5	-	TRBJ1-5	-	TGTGCCAGCAGTTACCGGGAAGGTCAGCCCCAGCATTTT	CASSYREGQPQHF
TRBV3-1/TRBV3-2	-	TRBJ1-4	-	TGTGCCAGCAGCCAACGAGGTCCTTCGGGGAACGAAAAACTGTTTTTT	CASSQRGPSGNEKLFF
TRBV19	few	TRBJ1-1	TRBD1	TGTGCCAGTAGTGTCGACAGGGGTCTACCCAATGAAGCTTTCTTT	CASSVDRGLPNEAFF
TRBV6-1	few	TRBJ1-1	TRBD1	TGTGCCAGCAGGGAAACCGGGACAGGGTTTCCTGAAGCTTTCTTT	CASRETGTGFPEAFF
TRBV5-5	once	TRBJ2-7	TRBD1	TGTGCCAGCAGCCGGACAGGAAGCTCCTACGAGCAGTACTTC	CASSRTGSSYEQYF
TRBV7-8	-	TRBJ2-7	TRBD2	TGTGCCAGCAGCTTAGGGCCAGCGGGAGGTTCCCCTATCAACGAGCAGTACTTC	CASSLGPAGGSPINEQYF
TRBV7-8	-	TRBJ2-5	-	TGTGCCAGCAGCTTCGGGGTTCGAGAGACCCAGTACTTC	CASSFGVRETQYF
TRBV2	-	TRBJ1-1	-	TGTGCCAGCAGGCGGGGCACTGAAGCTTTCTTT	CASRRGTEAFF
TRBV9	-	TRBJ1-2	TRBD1	TGTGCCAGCAGCGCCCGGGACAGGGGACTCGCTAACTATGGCTACACCTTC	CASSARDRGLANYGYTF
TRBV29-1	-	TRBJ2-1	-	TGCAGCGTTGAAGGGTGGCGGGGACCCTACAATGAGCAGTTCTTC	CSVEGWRGPYNEQFF
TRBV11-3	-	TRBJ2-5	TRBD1	TGTGCCAGCAGCTTAGCCGGGACAGGGGATCGAGAGACCCAGTACTTC	CASSLAGTGDRETQYF
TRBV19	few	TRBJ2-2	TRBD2	TGTGCCAGTAGTGTACTAGCGGGGGGAGAGACCGGGGAGCTGTTTTTT	CASSVLAGGETGELFF
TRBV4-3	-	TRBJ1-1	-	TGCGCCAGCAGCCCACGCTGGCAGTACACTGAAGCTTTCTTT	CASSPRWQYTEAFF
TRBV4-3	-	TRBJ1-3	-	TGCGCCAGCAGCCCACGGAGCTCTGGAAACACCATATATTTT	CASSPRSSGNTIYF
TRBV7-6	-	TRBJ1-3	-	TGTGCCAGCAGCCCCCAGAGGGGAAACACCATATATTTT	CASSPQRGNTIYF
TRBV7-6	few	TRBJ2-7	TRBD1	TGTGCCAGCAGCTTAGAAACAGGGGTCTCCTACGAGCAGTACTTC	CASSLETGVSYEQYF
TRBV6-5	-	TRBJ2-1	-	TGTGCCAGCAGTCCCCAGACAACCACCTACAATGAGCAGTTCTTC	CASSPQTTTYNEQFF
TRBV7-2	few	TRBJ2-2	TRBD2	TGTGCCAGCAGCAAGCGGGGGGGTTCGAACACCGGGGAGCTGTTTTTT	CASSKRGGSNTGELFF
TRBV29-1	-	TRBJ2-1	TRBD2	TGCAGCGTAACCGTCCCGGGAGGATCCTACAATGAGCAGTTCTTC	CSVTVPGGSYNEQFF
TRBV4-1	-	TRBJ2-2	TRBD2	TGCGCCAGCAGCCAAGATGCGGGAGTCCGGACCGGGGAGCTGTTTTTT	CASSQDAGVRTGELFF
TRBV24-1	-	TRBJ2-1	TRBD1	TGTGCCACCATGTCAGGGGGCGTGGGTTACAATGAGCAGTTCTTC	CATMSGGVGYNEQFF
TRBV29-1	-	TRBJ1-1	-	TGCAGCGTACGTTACAGGGCGAACACTGAAGCTTTCTTT	CSVRYRANTEAFF
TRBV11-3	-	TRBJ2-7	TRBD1	TGTGCCAGCAGCCCCGGGACAGGGGAACACGAGCAGTACTTC	CASSPGTGEHEQYF
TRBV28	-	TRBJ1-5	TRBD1	TGTGCCAGCGCGGACAGGAGATATCAGCCCCAGCATTTT	CASADRRYQPQHF
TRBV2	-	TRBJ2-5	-	TGTGCCAGCAGGACAGATGAAGAGACCCAGTACTTC	CASRTDEETQYF
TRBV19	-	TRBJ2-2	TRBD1	TGTGCCAGTAGTGTGACAGGGCCCGGGGAGCTGTTTTTT	CASSVTGPGELFF
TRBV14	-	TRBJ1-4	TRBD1	TGTGCCAGCAGCCTCAGGCATTCCGGGACAGGGAATGAAAAACTGTTTTTT	CASSLRHSGTGNEKLFF
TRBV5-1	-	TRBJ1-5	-	TGCGCCAGCAGCCTGGGACGGGGGCAGCCCCAGCATTTT	CASSLGRGQPQHF
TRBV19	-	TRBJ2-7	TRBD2	TGTGCCAGTAGCGGGACTAGCGGGGGTTCCTACGAGCAGTACTTC	CASSGTSGGSYEQYF
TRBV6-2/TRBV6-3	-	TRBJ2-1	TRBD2	TGTGCCAGCAGTCCACTAGCGGGGGCCGGCAATGAGCAGTTCTTC	CASSPLAGAGNEQFF
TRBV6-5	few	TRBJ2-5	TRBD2	TGTGCCAGTCGACTAGCGGGAGTGGGAGAGACCCAGTACTTC	CASRLAGVGETQYF
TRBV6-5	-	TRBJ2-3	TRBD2	TGTGCCAGCAGTTACGGCCCGGGCGGGGGGGAGAATACGCAGTATTTT	CASSYGPGGGENTQYF
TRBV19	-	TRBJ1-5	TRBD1	TGTGCCAGTAGTCCCGATTCCGGACAGGCGGACAATCAGCCCCAGCATTTT	CASSPDSGQADNQPQHF
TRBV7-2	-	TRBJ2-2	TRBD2	TGTGCCAGCAGCTCACTAGCGGGGTCCGGGGAGCTGTTTTTT	CASSSLAGSGELFF
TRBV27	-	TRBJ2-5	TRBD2	TGTGCCAGCAGTTCCCGAGGGACTAGCGGCCAAGAGACCCAGTACTTC	CASSSRGTSGQETQYF
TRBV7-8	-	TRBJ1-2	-	TGTGCCAGCAGCCCCTACTCATTTATCCAAGGAGCATCTAACTATGGCTACACCTTC	CASSPYSFIQGASNYGYTF
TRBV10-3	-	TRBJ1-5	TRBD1	TGTGCCATCAGTGTAGGGGACAGGGCGAGCAATCAGCCCCAGCATTTT	CAISVGDRASNQPQHF